Below are 10 T cell receptor beta chains sequenced from a single sample in a study of T cells in localized non-small cell lung cancer. The assay was immunoSEQ multiplex PCR, and TCRdb's table has in-frame clones only and misses some. The table records 20,000 to 25,000 clones, more than 85% of them present only once. Sequenced material: PBMCs, taken before any cancer treatment. These receptors were taken from a man aged 40 to 69 with stage II squamous cell lung carcinoma.

This chain joins TRBV5-1 and TRBJ1-6, with 7 positions matching TRBD1. The trim removed 3 bases at V and 7 bases at J, leaving 4 bases unmatched. The length of the CDR3 is 14 residues. Germline V gives CDR1 SGHRS, CDR2 YFSETQ. The CDR3 loop reads CASSSGQANSPLHF. The CDR3 nucleotides are TGCGCCAGCAGCTCCGGACAGGCAAATTCACCCCTCCACTTT.

In DNA form, the CDR3 reads TGTGCCAGCTCTCGAGAACTTGGACATTACACTGAAGCTTTCTTT. It encodes CASSRELGHYTEAFF. The J gene is TRBJ1-1, the V gene TRBV18, with D possibly matching TRBD1 (5 bases). The CDR3 loop spans 15 amino acids. The germline V gene encodes CDR1 KGHSH and CDR2 LQKENI. Trimming stripped 6 bases from V and 3 bases from J, with 17 bases between.

J is TRBJ2-7 and V is TRBV28, with 7 positions matching TRBD2. V was pared by 11 bases and J by 0 bases, with 13 bases of the junction left unmatched. Germline V lookup: CDR1 MDHEN, CDR2 SYDVKM. The CDR3 length is 15 residues. The CDR3 loop is CASFGGTESSYEQYF. CDR3 in DNA: TGTGCCTCCTTCGGGGGGACTGAGAGCTCCTACGAGCAGTACTTC. Full variable domain (outside the CDR3, taken from reference TRBV28 and TRBJ2-7): DVKVTQSSRYLVKRTGEKVFLECVQDMDHENMFWYRQDPGLGLRLIYFSYDVKMKEKGDIPEGYSVSREKKERFSLILESASTNQTSMYLCASFGGTESSYEQYFGPGTRLTVT.

The CDR3 DNA sequence: TGTGCCAGCTCACCGGAAAACAGTATGATGAACACTGAAGCTTTCTTT. This sequence encodes CASSPENSMMNTEAFF. This chain links TRBV18 with TRBJ1-1, with D uncertain. Germline V gene sequence: CDR1 KGHSH, CDR2 LQKENI. V lost 3 bases to trimming and J lost 0 bases, with 14 bases between them. There are 16 residues in the CDR3. Based on the CDR3 plus reference TRBV18 and TRBJ1-1, the full variable domain is NAGVMQNPRHLVRRRGQEARLRCSPMKGHSHVYWYRQLPEEGLKFMVYLQKENIIDESGMPKERFSAEFPKEGPSILRIQQVVRGDSAAYFCASSPENSMMNTEAFFGQGTRLTVV.

The genes are TRBV10-3 and TRBJ2-6; 9 bases are a match to TRBD1. CDR1 ENHRY and CDR2 SYGVKD come from the germline V gene. J lost 0 bases, V lost 3 bases, and 15 bases had no gene match. The CDR3 sequence is 21 residues long. As DNA, the CDR3 is TGTGCCATCAGTGACGTTGGAGTCTACCGGGACAGGGACTCTGGGGCCAACGTCCTGACTTTC. It yields the protein CAISDVGVYRDRDSGANVLTF.

The chain links TRBV19 to TRBJ2-5; TRBD2 aligns across 9 bases. Germline CDR1 is LNHDA and CDR2 is SQIVND (reference sequence). Unmatched junction bases numbered 13, after V lost 3 bases and J lost 5 bases. The CDR3 covers 17 residues. CDR3 residues: CASSIGVAGAGGETQYF. The CDR3 DNA reads as TGTGCCAGTAGTATTGGAGTAGCGGGGGCCGGGGGGGAGACCCAGTACTTC.

The chain links TRBV5-4 to TRBJ1-2, with 12 bases fitting TRBD1. The CDR3 totals 14 residues. The ends lost 4 bases at V and 7 bases at J; junction bases unmatched: 5. Germline V gene data show CDR1 as SGHNT and CDR2 as YYREEE (reference sequence). CDR3 residues: CASSRGQGAIGYTF. The CDR3 region has the DNA TGTGCCAGCAGCAGGGGACAGGGGGCAATTGGCTACACCTTC.

This clone was recorded a few times. V gene TRBV27 combines with J gene TRBJ1-1; D gene uncertain. CDR1 MNHEY and CDR2 SMNVEV come from the germline V gene (reference sequence). Trimming left V 3 bases short and J 4 bases short, with 12 bases between. The CDR3 totals 14 residues. In DNA, the CDR3 is TGTGCCAGCAGTTTGGGAGAGAGGAGCACTGAAGCTTTCTTT. It translates to CASSLGERSTEAFF.

The chain has TRBV30 and TRBJ1-1, with D unclear. V lost 7 bases, J lost 0 bases, and 9 bases lay in between. The CDR3 runs 12 residues. Germline V gene sequence: CDR1 GTSNPN, CDR2 SVGIG (reference sequence). The CDR3 loop is CALGKLNTEAFF. Here the CDR3 DNA reads TGTGCCTTAGGGAAGCTGAACACTGAAGCTTTCTTT.

The rearrangement links TRBV7-2 to TRBJ1-3, with D possibly being TRBD1 (5 bases). V lost 3 bases to trimming and J lost 1 base, with 10 bases between them. The CDR3 sequence is 15 residues long. Germline-derived CDR1 and CDR2 are SGHTA and FQGNSA. The CDR3 is CASSFLGGSGNTIYF. CDR3 nucleotide sequence: TGTGCCAGCAGCTTCTTGGGGGGTTCTGGAAACACCATATATTTT.